This T cell receptor beta chain is from a study of shared T cell receptors in the human thymus. V was trimmed by 0 bases and J by 12 bases, leaving 6 bases between them. Germline loops: CDR1 SEHNR, CDR2 FQNEAQ (reference sequence). The CDR3 is made up of 11 amino acids. TCRdb keeps only in-frame clones here, not all; method: immunoSEQ multiplex PCR. The repertoire consists of roughly 410,000 clones, with approximately 95% occurring once and the leading ten covering approximately 0.02%. The clonotype originates from a human donor. The chain couples TRBV7-9 to TRBJ2-1; D gene ambiguous. What was sequenced was thymocytes. The CDR3 DNA reads as TGTGCCAGCAGCTTAGCGCACGGGCAGTTCTTC. Translated: CASSLAHGQFF.